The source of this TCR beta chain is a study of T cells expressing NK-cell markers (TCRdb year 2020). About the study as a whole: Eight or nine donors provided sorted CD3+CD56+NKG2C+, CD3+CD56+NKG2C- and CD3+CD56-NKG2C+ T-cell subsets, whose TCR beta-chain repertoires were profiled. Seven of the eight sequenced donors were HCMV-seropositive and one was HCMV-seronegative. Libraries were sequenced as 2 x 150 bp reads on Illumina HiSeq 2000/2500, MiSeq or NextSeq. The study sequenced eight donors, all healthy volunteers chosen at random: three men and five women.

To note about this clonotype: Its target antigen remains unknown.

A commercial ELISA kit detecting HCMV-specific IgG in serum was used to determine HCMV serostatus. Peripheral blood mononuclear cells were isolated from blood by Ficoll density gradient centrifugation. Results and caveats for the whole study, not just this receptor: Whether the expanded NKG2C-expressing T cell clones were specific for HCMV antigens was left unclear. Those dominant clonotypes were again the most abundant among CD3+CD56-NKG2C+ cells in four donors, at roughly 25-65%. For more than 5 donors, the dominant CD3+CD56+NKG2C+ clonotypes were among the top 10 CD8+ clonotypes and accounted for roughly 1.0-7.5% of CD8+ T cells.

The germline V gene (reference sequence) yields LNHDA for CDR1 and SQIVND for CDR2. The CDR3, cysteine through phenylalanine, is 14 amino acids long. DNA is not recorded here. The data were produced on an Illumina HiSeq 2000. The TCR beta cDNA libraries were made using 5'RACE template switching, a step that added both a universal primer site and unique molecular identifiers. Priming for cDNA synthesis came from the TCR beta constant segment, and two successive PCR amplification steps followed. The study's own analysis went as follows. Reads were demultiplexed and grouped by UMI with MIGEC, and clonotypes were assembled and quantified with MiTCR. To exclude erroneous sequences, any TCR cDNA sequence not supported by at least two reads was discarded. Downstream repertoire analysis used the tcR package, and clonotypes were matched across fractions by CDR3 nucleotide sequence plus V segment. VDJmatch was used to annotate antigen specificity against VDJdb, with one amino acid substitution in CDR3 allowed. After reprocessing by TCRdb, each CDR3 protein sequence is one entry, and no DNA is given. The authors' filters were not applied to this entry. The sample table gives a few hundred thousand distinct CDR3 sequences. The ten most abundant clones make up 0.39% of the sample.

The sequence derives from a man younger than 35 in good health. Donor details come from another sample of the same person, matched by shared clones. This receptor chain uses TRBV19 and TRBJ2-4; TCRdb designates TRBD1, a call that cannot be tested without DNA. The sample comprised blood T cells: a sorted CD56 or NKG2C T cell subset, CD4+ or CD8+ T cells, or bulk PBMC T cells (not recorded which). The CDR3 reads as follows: CASSTNRGGNIQYF.